These 21 T cell receptor beta chains share one sample of origin, sequenced in a study of T cell responses to AZD1222 COVID-19 vaccine. Clones were sequenced by immunoSEQ multiplex PCR, and TCRdb holds only the in-frame ones, with some missing. The repertoire consists of under 200,000 clones, with approximately 90% occurring once and the leading ten covering over 0.85%. The sequencing here drew on peripheral blood, taken on day 0 of AZD1222 vaccination. The source of these receptors is an adult in good health.

The chain recombines TRBV12-3 or TRBV12-4 with TRBJ2-3; D is undetermined. V was cut by 0 bases and J by 5 bases, with 3 bases left in between. This CDR3 has 12 amino acids. In DNA form, the CDR3 reads TGTGCCAGCAGTTTAGCGCTAGATACGCAGTATTTT. Protein sequence: CASSLALDTQYF.

The chain employs TRBV5-8 and TRBJ1-1, with 7 bases aligning to TRBD1. This CDR3 comprises 14 residues. Trimming took 7 bases from V and 3 from J; bases not matched to a gene: 9. From germline, CDR1 is SGHTS and CDR2 YDEGEE. In DNA form, the CDR3 reads TGTGCCAGCCCAGCGGGCAGGGGGGACACTGAAGCTTTCTTT. This codes for CASPAGRGDTEAFF.

CDR3 nucleotide sequence: TGTGCCAGTAGTATAGACAGGGAAGGCTACAATGAGCAGTTCTTC. Translation: CASSIDREGYNEQFF. The chain has TRBV19 and TRBJ2-1, with TRBD1 as a possible D gene (5 bases). V gave up 0 bases and J gave up 3 bases, with 9 bases separating them. Germline V CDR1 and CDR2: LNHDA, SQIVND (reference sequence). This CDR3 is 15 amino acids long.

The J gene is TRBJ1-2, the V gene TRBV4-2; the D is unclear. Germline CDR1 and CDR2: LGHNA and YNFKEQ. With 0 bases removed from V and 8 bases from J, the gap between germline ends came to 7 bases. The CDR3 sequence is 12 residues long. CDR3 nucleotides: TGTGCCAGCAGCCAAGACGACCGGGGCTACACCTTC. This sequence encodes CASSQDDRGYTF.

The chain recombines TRBV19 with TRBJ2-7, with 14 bases that match TRBD2. The junction had 10 bases not matched to a gene; V was cut back by 4 bases and J by 5 bases. Germline CDR1 is LNHDA and CDR2 is SQIVND (reference sequence). This CDR3 spans 17 amino acids. CDR3 amino acids: CASSTGLAGVSGNEQYF. The CDR3 DNA follows: TGTGCCAGTAGTACGGGACTAGCGGGAGTCTCAGGGAACGAGCAGTACTTC.

This clone was detected only once. The rearrangement joins TRBV27 to TRBJ1-1; the D gene is possibly TRBD1 (5 bases). V was trimmed by 8 bases and J by 1 base, leaving 8 bases between them. The V gene's germline CDR1 is MNHEY and CDR2 SMNVEV (reference sequence). This CDR3 is built from 12 residues. The CDR3 sequence: CASRTGNTEAFF. The CDR3 region has the DNA TGTGCCAGCCGTACAGGGAACACTGAAGCTTTCTTT.

The chain employs TRBV4-1 and TRBJ2-7; D is uncertain. The CDR3 is made up of 14 amino acids. Germline V CDR1 and CDR2: MGHRA, YSYEKL. Trimming took off 1 base at V and 4 bases at J, with 11 bases between the two ends. DNA for the CDR3: TGCGCCAGCAGCCAAGTCTTACAGAAATACGAGCAGTACTTC. Amino acids: CASSQVLQKYEQYF.

V usage is TRBV5-1 and J usage is TRBJ2-7; the match to TRBD2 covers 7 bases. The germline V gene encodes CDR1 SGHRS and CDR2 YFSETQ. J lost 2 bases, V lost 4 bases, and 12 bases had no gene match. The CDR3 extends over 16 amino acids. The CDR3 DNA sequence: TGCGCCAGCAGCCCCTCCCGAGGGAGGGGAACCTACGAGCAGTACTTC. This gives the protein CASSPSRGRGTYEQYF.

The chain employs TRBV7-9 and TRBJ2-1; 10 bases fit TRBD1. CDR1 SEHNR and CDR2 FQNEAQ come from the germline V gene (reference sequence). The CDR3 is 15 residues long. V was pared by 5 bases and J by 2 bases, with 3 bases of the junction left unmatched. CDR3 DNA sequence: TGTGCCAGCAGCATCGACAGGGGGCCCTACAATGAGCAGTTCTTC. Its translation is CASSIDRGPYNEQFF.

The chain uses TRBV19 and TRBJ1-1; perhaps TRBD1 as D (5 bases). Germline CDR1 is LNHDA and CDR2 is SQIVND (reference sequence). The ends were cut back, 3 bases at V and 5 bases at J, with 10 bases in the middle. The CDR3 spans 13 residues. The CDR3 coding sequence is TGTGCCAGTAGTATCCGGGGGTTAACTGAAGCTTTCTTT. Protein: CASSIRGLTEAFF.

This rearrangement joins TRBV6-2 or TRBV6-3 to TRBJ2-1, with TRBD1 as a possible D gene (6 bases). V lost 0 bases and J lost 7, with 13 bases in between. The CDR3 extends over 15 amino acids. Looked up from germline, CDR1 is MNHEY and CDR2 is SVGEGT. Here the CDR3 reads CASSYSGTMRNEQFF. For the CDR3, the DNA is TGTGCCAGCAGTTACTCTGGGACAATGAGGAATGAGCAGTTCTTC.

This chain connects TRBV29-1 to TRBJ1-5; a possible D gene is TRBD1 (6 bases). Deletions cut 4 bases from V and 2 bases from J, with 12 bases between. CDR1 and CDR2 (germline): SQVTM, ANQGSEA. This CDR3 comprises 14 residues. The CDR3 loop is CSVAQGIGNQPQHF. CDR3 DNA: TGCAGCGTTGCCCAGGGGATTGGCAATCAGCCCCAGCATTTT.

The rearrangement joins TRBV10-3 to TRBJ1-3, with D perhaps matching TRBD1 (5 bases). Germline V gene lookup returns CDR1 ENHRY and CDR2 SYGVKD. V lost 6 bases and J 0 bases, leaving 12 bases between the germline ends. The CDR3 spans 15 residues. As DNA, the CDR3 is TGTGCCATCAGGGACAATGACCTCTCTGGAAACACCATATATTTT. This codes for CAIRDNDLSGNTIYF.

This chain uses TRBV11-1 with TRBJ1-4; D remains unclear. V lost 5 bases and J 4 bases, leaving 17 bases between the germline ends. Germline V gene sequence: CDR1 SGHAT, CDR2 FQDESV (reference sequence). CDR3 size: 16 residues. For the CDR3, the DNA is TGTGCCAGCAGCCAACGGACCAGAGCTGGTAATGAAAAACTGTTTTTT. This sequence encodes CASSQRTRAGNEKLFF.

The rearrangement uses TRBV6-1 and TRBJ1-2, with 8 nucleotides matching TRBD1. The CDR3 covers 16 residues. The J segment lost 8 bases and the V segment lost 4 bases, leaving 15 bases of the junction unmatched. CDR1 is MNHNS, CDR2 SASEGT, per germline. CDR3 protein: CASSGDRGDMDWGYTF. In nucleotides, the CDR3 is TGTGCCAGCAGTGGCGACAGGGGAGATATGGATTGGGGCTACACCTTC.

This clone was seen a handful of times. The J gene is TRBJ1-5, the V gene TRBV7-8; 7 bases align to TRBD1. The germline V gene has CDR1 SGHVS and CDR2 FQNEAQ. Trimming at V came to 5 bases and at J to 9 bases, leaving 4 bases not matched to a gene. The length of the CDR3 is 12 residues. For the CDR3, the DNA is TGTGCCAGCAGCGAGGAGGGGGCGCCCCAGCATTTT. It translates to CASSEEGAPQHF.

The CDR3, as DNA: TGTGCCAGCAGCGTAGAAGGTGCTAGCGGGAGGGGAAATGAGCAGTTCTTC. The encoded protein is CASSVEGASGRGNEQFF. The chain uses TRBV9 and TRBJ2-1; TRBD2 matches 12 bases. The CDR3 spans 17 residues. V dropped 0 bases and J dropped 7; count of bases not matched to a gene: 8. Germline loops: CDR1 SGDLS, CDR2 YYNGEE. The variable domain in full, with the rest retrieved from reference TRBV9 and TRBJ2-1, is DSGVTQTPKHLITATGQRVTLRCSPRSGDLSVYWYQQSLDQGLQFLIQYYNGEERAKGNILERFSAQQFPDLHSELNLSSLELGDSALYFCASSVEGASGRGNEQFFGPGTRLTVL.

The chain employs TRBV5-5 and TRBJ2-6; no clear D. The V end lost 7 bases, the J end lost 0 bases, and 5 bases lay between the germline ends. CDR3 size: 13 residues. CDR1 SGHKS and CDR2 YYEKEE come from the germline V gene (reference sequence). For the CDR3, the DNA is TGTGCCAGCGAAGTCTCTGGGGCCAACGTCCTGACTTTC. Translation gives CASEVSGANVLTF.

Worth noting for this clone: One end of the junction fails to match germline, which may point to a read error. The rearrangement links TRBV5-6 to TRBJ2-7; no clear D gene. This CDR3 is 12 amino acids long. Germline lookup yields CDR1 SGHDT and CDR2 YYEEEE. The CDR3 DNA reads as TGTGCCAGCAGCCTGTCCCGGGCCATGAGGAACTTC. This codes for CASSLSRAMRNF. Looking up the rest from reference TRBV5-6 and TRBJ2-7 gives the full variable domain: DAGVTQSPTHLIKTRGQQVTLRCSPKSGHDTVSWYQQALGQGPQFIFQYYEEEERQRGNFPDRFSGHQFPNYSSELNVNALLLGDSALYLCASSLSRAMRNFGPGTRLTVT.

This chain links TRBV7-2 with TRBJ2-7; TRBD2 matches at 12 bases. The CDR3 contains 14 residues. V trimming: 4 bases; J trimming: 6 bases; junction bases outside the gene matches: 4. Germline V CDR1 and CDR2: SGHTA, FQGNSA. The CDR3 reads CASSYGLAGTEQYF. CDR3 coding DNA: TGTGCCAGCAGCTACGGACTAGCGGGAACCGAGCAGTACTTC.

The rearrangement joins TRBV19 to TRBJ1-4, with no clear D. The germline V gene encodes CDR1 LNHDA and CDR2 SQIVND (reference sequence). With 1 base removed from V and 8 bases from J, the gap between germline ends came to 11 bases. The CDR3 sequence is 14 residues long. CDR3 DNA sequence: TGTGCCAGTAGTATAGGGGATTTGCGGGAAAAACTGTTTTTT. Translation: CASSIGDLREKLFF.